This entry concerns a single T cell receptor beta chain. Its antigen remains unidentified. The sort gate was single viable CD3+CD4+CD8-CD45RO+ cells for memory CD4+ T cells. Serostatus was set by detecting CMV pp150, pp28, p38, p52 IgG. The sample originates from a study of memory CD4+ T cells and cytomegalovirus serostatus. Study results and caveats: About two fifths of the roughly 150 known CMV-associated TCRbeta sequences appeared in CD4+ memory.

Produced via immunoSEQ multiplex PCR; TCRdb's table is partial and in-frame only. Among roughly 42,000 clones listed, 65% to 85% were seen once. The germline V gene has CDR1 MNHNY and CDR2 SVGAGI (reference sequence). This CDR3 has 15 residues. The trim removed 6 bases at V and 3 bases at J, leaving 8 bases unmatched. This chain uses TRBV6-6 with TRBJ1-2; 9 nucleotides match TRBD1. What was sequenced was memory CD4+ T cells from blood. This clonotype was obtained from an adult in good health and CMV-seronegative. In DNA form, the CDR3 reads TGTGCCAGCAGACAAGGACAGGGGTGGGACTATGGCTACACCTTC. Translated: CASRQGQGWDYGYTF.